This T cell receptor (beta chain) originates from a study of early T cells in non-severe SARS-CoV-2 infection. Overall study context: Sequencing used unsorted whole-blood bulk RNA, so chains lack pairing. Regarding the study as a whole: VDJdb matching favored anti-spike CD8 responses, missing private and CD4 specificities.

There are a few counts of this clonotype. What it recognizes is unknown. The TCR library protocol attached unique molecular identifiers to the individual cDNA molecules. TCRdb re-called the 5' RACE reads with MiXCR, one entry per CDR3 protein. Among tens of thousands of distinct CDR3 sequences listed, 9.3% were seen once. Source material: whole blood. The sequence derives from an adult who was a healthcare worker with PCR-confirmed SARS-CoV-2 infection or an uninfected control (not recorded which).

The chain's CDR3 is CASSVSGAGGYEQYF. CDR3 nucleotides: TGTGCCAGCAGCGTATCTGGGGCAGGGGGCTACGAGCAGTACTTC. The chain is built from TRBV9 and TRBJ2-7, with 7 nucleotides matching TRBD1. Germline V gives CDR1 SGDLS, CDR2 YYNGEE. J gave up 3 bases and V 1 base, and 7 bases lay outside the gene matches. CDR3 length: 15 amino acids.